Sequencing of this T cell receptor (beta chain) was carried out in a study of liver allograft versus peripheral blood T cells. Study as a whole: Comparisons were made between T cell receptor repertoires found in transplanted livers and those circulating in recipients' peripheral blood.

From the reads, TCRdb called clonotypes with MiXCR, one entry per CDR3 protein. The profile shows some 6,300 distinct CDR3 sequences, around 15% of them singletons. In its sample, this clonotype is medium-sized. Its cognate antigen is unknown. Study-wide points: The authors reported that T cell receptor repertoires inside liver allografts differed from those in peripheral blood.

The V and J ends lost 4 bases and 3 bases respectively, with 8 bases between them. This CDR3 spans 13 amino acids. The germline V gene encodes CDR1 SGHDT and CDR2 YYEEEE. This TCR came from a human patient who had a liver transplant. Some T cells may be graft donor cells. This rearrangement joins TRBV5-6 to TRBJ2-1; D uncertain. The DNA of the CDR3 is TGTGCCAGCAGCCTGGCCCTCTACAATGAGCAGTTCTTC. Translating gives CASSLALYNEQFF.